The 18 T cell receptor beta chains given below trace back to one sample, sequenced in a study of T-cell memory formation after mild COVID-19 (dated by TCRdb to the early 2020s). Receptor amplification or capture employed 5' RACE. Sequencer: Illumina NovaSeq 6000. The public reads were reprocessed in TCRdb via fastp at Q25 and MiXCR, keeping in-frame beta chains. Each entry is one CDR3 protein sequence, shown with its most common DNA and genes. For this sample there are tens of thousands of distinct CDR3 sequences; 7.3% appear just once. The ten biggest clones cover about 1.4% of the sample. Sequenced sample: PBMCs or a T cell subset sorted from them (not recorded which). These receptors were taken from a man aged 18 to 29 who had mild COVID-19 (a few samples of this study predate the infection). The sample titles of this study are shuffled in the database, so cell type and time point are left out; the donor was told from shared clones.

The V and J genes are TRBV4-3 and TRBJ1-2; a weak D match, TRBD1 (5 bases). Per the germline V gene, CDR1 is LGHNA and CDR2 is YSLEER. V gave up 1 base and J gave up 5 bases, with 17 bases separating them. The CDR3 is made up of 16 amino acids. The CDR3 spells CASSQGLGGRKYGYTF. As DNA, the CDR3 is TGCGCCAGCAGCCAAGGTCTGGGGGGTCGGAAGTATGGCTACACCTTC.

V is TRBV11-1 and J is TRBJ2-7; D gene ambiguous. Germline lookup yields CDR1 SGHAT and CDR2 FQDESV (reference sequence). The CDR3 consists of 13 residues. The CDR3: CASSRDVSYEQFV. Written as DNA, the CDR3 is TGTGCCAGCAGCCGTGACGTCTCCTACGAGCAGTTCGTC.

This clonotype was detected ten times or more. This rearrangement joins TRBV7-2 to TRBJ2-5, with D perhaps TRBD2 (6 bases). Germline loops: CDR1 SGHTA, CDR2 FQGNSA. Trimming pared 0 bases from V and 9 bases from J, leaving 14 bases between. CDR3 length equals 14 residues. CDR3 coding DNA: TGTGCCAGCAGCTTAGCGGCTAGCGCACGGGCCCAGTACTTC. This sequence encodes CASSLAASARAQYF. The entire variable domain, with the rest obtained from reference TRBV7-2 and TRBJ2-5, is as follows: GAGVSQSPSNKVTEKGKDVELRCDPISGHTALYWYRQSLGQGLEFLIYFQGNSAPDKSGLPSDRFSAERTGGSVSTLTIQRTQQEDSAVYLCASSLAASARAQYFGPGTRLLVL.

This clonotype was observed a handful of times. The gene calls are TRBV5-6 and TRBJ1-6, with 11 bases fitting TRBD1. Per the germline V gene, CDR1 is SGHDT and CDR2 is YYEEEE. Trimming cost V 7 bases and J 11 bases; bases outside gene matches: 11. The CDR3 is 15 amino acids. The CDR3 nucleotides are TGTGCCAGCGTCCGATGGGGACAGGGGGAGACACCCCTCCACTTT. It codes for CASVRWGQGETPLHF. The whole variable domain, remainder taken from reference TRBV5-6 and TRBJ1-6, is DAGVTQSPTHLIKTRGQQVTLRCSPKSGHDTVSWYQQALGQGPQFIFQYYEEEERQRGNFPDRFSGHQFPNYSSELNVNALLLGDSALYLCASVRWGQGETPLHFGNGTRLTVT.

This clonotype appeared a few times. The chain recombines TRBV7-2 with TRBJ1-2, with no clear D. This CDR3 is built from 13 residues. Trimming took off 5 bases at V and 4 bases at J, with 11 bases between the two ends. The germline gives CDR1 SGHTA, CDR2 FQGNSA. The CDR3 DNA reads as TGTGCCAGCAGCCCGCGACATGTCTATGGCTACACCTTC. Amino acid sequence: CASSPRHVYGYTF.

This clonotype showed up just a few times. Here the CDR3 reads CASRKTSRETQYF. In nucleotides, the CDR3 is TGCGCCAGCAGGAAGACTAGCAGGGAGACCCAGTACTTC. The chain recombines TRBV10-2 with TRBJ2-5, with 7 bases aligning to TRBD2. V dropped 6 bases and J dropped 5; count of bases not matched to a gene: 6. The CDR3 extends over 13 amino acids. Germline lookup yields CDR1 WSHSY and CDR2 SAAADI.

This clonotype was counted at least ten times. The chain is built from TRBV12-3 or TRBV12-4 and TRBJ2-3; the match to TRBD2 covers 8 bases. J lost 8 bases, V lost 7 bases, and 8 bases had no gene match. The CDR3 covers 13 residues. CDR3 loop: CASTPGGRGTQYF. CDR3 bases: TGTGCCAGCACCCCGGGGGGGCGGGGTACGCAGTATTTT.

This chain connects TRBV4-2 to TRBJ2-5; D may be TRBD1 or TRBD2 (5 bases each). Trimming pared 4 bases from V and 9 bases from J, leaving 18 bases between. The CDR3 loop spans 14 amino acids. The germline V gene encodes CDR1 LGHNA and CDR2 YNFKEQ. The CDR3 protein is CASSPEGTQVAQYF. The CDR3 nucleotides read TGTGCCAGCAGCCCCGAGGGGACGCAGGTGGCCCAGTACTTC.

This chain joins TRBV4-3 and TRBJ1-2, with unresolved D. The CDR3 extends over 16 amino acids. CDR1 and CDR2 (germline): LGHNA, YSLEER. V was trimmed by 0 bases and J by 4 bases, leaving 15 bases between them. For the CDR3, the DNA is TGCGCCAGCAGCCAAGATCAGTCGGCCTCGGGCTATGGCTACACCTTC. It specifies CASSQDQSASGYGYTF.

This clonotype has more than one count but fewer than ten. This chain connects TRBV5-5 to TRBJ2-2; the D is unclear. Trimming removed 4 bases at V and 7 bases at J, with 20 bases between. The CDR3 has 16 amino acids. The germline gives CDR1 SGHKS, CDR2 YYEKEE (reference sequence). The CDR3 loop is CASSARVPDGGGELFF. DNA for the CDR3: TGTGCCAGCAGCGCCCGGGTCCCTGACGGTGGCGGGGAGCTGTTTTTT.

This clonotype has just a few counts. The V and J genes are TRBV15 and TRBJ2-3, with 8 bases matching TRBD2. In germline, CDR1 is LNHNV, CDR2 YYDKDF (reference sequence). The V gene end was trimmed by 3 bases and the J gene end by 3 bases; junction bases not matched to a gene: 2. This CDR3 region has 14 residues. CDR3 sequence (DNA): TGTGCCACCAGCAGCGGGGGGGGGACAGATACGCAGTATTTT. It encodes CATSSGGGTDTQYF.

This clonotype was observed a few times. The V gene is TRBV5-1, the J gene TRBJ2-6; D is ambiguous. The CDR3 sequence is 15 residues long. V was cut by 4 bases and J by 0 bases, with 8 bases left in between. The germline gives CDR1 SGHRS, CDR2 YFSETQ. This chain's CDR3 is CASSPDPSGANVLTF. Here the CDR3 DNA reads TGCGCCAGCAGCCCGGACCCCTCTGGGGCCAACGTCCTGACTTTC.

This clonotype was counted a few times. The chain is built from TRBV11-2 and TRBJ1-1; 7 positions match TRBD1. The CDR3 loop spans 15 amino acids. Losses at the gene ends were 0 bases for V and 4 bases for J; bases not matched to a gene: 5. Germline CDR1 reads SGHAT; CDR2 reads FQNNGV. The CDR3 coding sequence is TGTGCCAGCAGCTTAGAGGCAGGGGGTGGCACTGAAGCTTTCTTT. It yields the protein CASSLEAGGGTEAFF.

This clonotype was counted a few times. The chain links TRBV5-6 to TRBJ2-1; D perhaps matches TRBD2 (5 bases). The germline CDR1 and CDR2 sequences are SGHDT and YYEEEE. V lost 2 bases and J lost 2, with 20 bases in between. The CDR3 runs to 18 residues. The CDR3 is CASSFPGGFASPYNEQFF. In nucleotides, the CDR3 is TGTGCCAGCAGCTTTCCAGGAGGCTTCGCCTCCCCCTACAATGAGCAGTTCTTC.

The rearrangement joins TRBV29-1 to TRBJ2-5; 9 bases are shared with TRBD1. CDR3 length: 14 amino acids. Germline assignment: CDR1 SQVTM and CDR2 ANQGSEA. Unmatched junction bases numbered 6, after V lost 3 bases and J lost 4 bases. As DNA, the CDR3 is TGCAGCGTTGAGGACTGGACAGGGGTAGAGACCCAGTACTTC. As protein: CSVEDWTGVETQYF.

The chain carries TRBV7-9 and TRBJ1-1, with a weak D call TRBD1 (6 bases). The CDR3 loop spans 13 amino acids. Germline V gene sequence: CDR1 SEHNR, CDR2 FQNEAQ (reference sequence). V dropped 5 bases and J dropped 10 bases, with 17 bases sitting between them. CDR3 DNA sequence: TGTGCCAGCAGCCCCTGGTCCGGAGGGGGAGCTTTCTTT. Protein: CASSPWSGGGAFF.

The sample holds a few counts of this clonotype. This chain links TRBV15 with TRBJ1-6; possible D gene TRBD1, 5 bases. Trimming left V 5 bases short and J 10 bases short, with 18 bases between. The CDR3 has 15 residues. CDR1 is LNHNV, CDR2 YYDKDF, per germline (reference sequence). The CDR3 protein is CATSSGGSEGSPLHF. The CDR3 coding sequence is TGTGCCACCAGCTCTGGCGGGTCAGAGGGGTCACCCCTCCACTTT.

This clonotype has just a few counts. This chain joins TRBV20-1 and TRBJ2-5; D ambiguous. From germline, CDR1 is DFQATT and CDR2 SNEGSKA (reference sequence). The CDR3 spans 14 residues. With 4 bases removed from V and 2 bases from J, the gap between germline ends came to 14 bases. CDR3 nucleotides: TGCAGTGCTATGAAACCAAACTCTCAAGAGACCCAGTACTTC. Translated: CSAMKPNSQETQYF.